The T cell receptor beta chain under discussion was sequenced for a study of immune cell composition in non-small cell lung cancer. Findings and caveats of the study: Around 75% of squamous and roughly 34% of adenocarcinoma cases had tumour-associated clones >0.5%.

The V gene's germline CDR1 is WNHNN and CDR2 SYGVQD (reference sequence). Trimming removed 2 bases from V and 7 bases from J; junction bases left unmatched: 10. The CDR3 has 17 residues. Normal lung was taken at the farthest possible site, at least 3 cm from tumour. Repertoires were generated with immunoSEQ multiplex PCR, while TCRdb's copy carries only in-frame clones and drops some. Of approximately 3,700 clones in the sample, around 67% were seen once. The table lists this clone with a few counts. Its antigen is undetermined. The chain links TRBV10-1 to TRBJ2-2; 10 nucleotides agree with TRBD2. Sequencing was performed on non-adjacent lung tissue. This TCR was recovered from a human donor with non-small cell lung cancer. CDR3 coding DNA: TGCGCCAGCAGTGAGAGGGCTAGCGGGAGAATGGGCGGGGAGCTGTTTTTT. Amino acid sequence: CASSERASGRMGGELFF.